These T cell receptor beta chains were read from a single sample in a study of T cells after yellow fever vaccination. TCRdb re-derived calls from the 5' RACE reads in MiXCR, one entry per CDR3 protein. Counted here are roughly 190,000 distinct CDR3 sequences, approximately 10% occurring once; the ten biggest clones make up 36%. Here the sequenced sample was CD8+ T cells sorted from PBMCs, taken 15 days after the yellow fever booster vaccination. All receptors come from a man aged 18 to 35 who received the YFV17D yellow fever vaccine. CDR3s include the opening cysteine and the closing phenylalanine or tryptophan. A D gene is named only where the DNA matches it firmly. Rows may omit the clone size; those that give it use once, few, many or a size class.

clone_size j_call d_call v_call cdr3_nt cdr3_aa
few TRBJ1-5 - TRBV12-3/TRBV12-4 TGTGCCAGCACTCGAACCAATCAGCCCCAGCATTTT CASTRTNQPQHF
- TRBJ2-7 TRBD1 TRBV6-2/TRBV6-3 TGTGCCAGCAGCTCCCGGACAGGTACAACGCAGTACTTC CASSSRTGTTQYF
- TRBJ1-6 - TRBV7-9 TGTGCCAGCAGCTTCGCAGGCTCCTATAATTCACCCCTCCACTTT CASSFAGSYNSPLHF
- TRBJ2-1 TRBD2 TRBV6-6 TGTGCCACGGCGACTAGCTATGAGCAGTTCTTC CATATSYEQFF
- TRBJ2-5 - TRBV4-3 TGCGCCAGCAGCCAAGATCCTGTTCGAGCCGACCGCTCGGAGACCCAGTACTTC CASSQDPVRADRSETQYF
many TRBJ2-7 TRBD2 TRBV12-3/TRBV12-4 TGTGCCAGCAGTTTTACTAGCGCGTCCTACGAGCAGTACTTC CASSFTSASYEQYF
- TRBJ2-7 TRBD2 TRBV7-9 TGTGCCAGCAGCCCCACCGTAGGTAGCGGGGTATACGAGCAGTACTTC CASSPTVGSGVYEQYF
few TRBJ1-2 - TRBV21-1 TGTGCCAGCAGGACCGGCAGGGCGGTCGATGGCTACACCTTC CASRTGRAVDGYTF
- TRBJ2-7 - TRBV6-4 TGTGCCAGCAGCTCAGGCATACCCCGGTACGAGCAGTACTTC CASSSGIPRYEQYF
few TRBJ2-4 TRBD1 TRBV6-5 TGTGCCAGCAGTTATCAGGGGGTTCAGTACTTC CASSYQGVQYF
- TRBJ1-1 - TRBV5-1 TGCGCCAGCAGCTTTAGGGGTTCGAACACTGAAGCTTTCTTT CASSFRGSNTEAFF
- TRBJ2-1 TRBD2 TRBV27 TGTGCCAGCAGTTTATCCGGGGGGGCCTCCTACAATGAGCAGTTCTTC CASSLSGGASYNEQFF
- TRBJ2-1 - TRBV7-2 TGTGCCAGCAGCCCAGCGGGCTTAGAGCAGTTCTTC CASSPAGLEQFF